This T cell receptor (beta chain) emerged from a study of T cells in tuberculosis. Comment on this clone: One junction end disagrees with the germline gene, perhaps due to a read error.

The CDR3 consists of 13 residues. The V gene's germline CDR1 is SGHTA and CDR2 FQGNSA. Only in-frame clones appear in the TCRdb table, and some are missing; sequencing was by immunoSEQ multiplex PCR. The sample lists some 31,000 clones, about nine tenths seen once, with 2.2% in the top ten. Sequencing was carried out using PBMCs. The clonotype comes from a donor between 10 and 35 years old with latent tuberculosis or without tuberculosis infection. The genes are TRBV7-2 and TRBJ2-7, with D perhaps TRBD2 (5 bases). CDR3 amino acids: CASSLILESRYHF. The CDR3 nucleotides are TGTGCCAGCAGCTTAATACTAGAGAGTCGCTACCACTTC.